This record looks at one T cell receptor (beta chain) sequence and its context. This clone's antigen is unknown. No base quality values were provided; no much bigger clone lies one nucleotide off. Libraries came from the immunoSEQ multiplex PCR assay. In its TCRdb copy, this immuneACCESS table keeps in-frame sequences only and misses some clones. Where compared with another copy, unresolved V genes explain less than half of these, and the others have no known cause. A total of roughly 79,000 clones appear in this sample, roughly 95% of them only once. Together, the top ten hold 0.3% to 0.45% of the sample. This sample stems from a study of technical replicates of blood from a few donors (dated by TCRdb to the late 2010s). This receptor was identified in a human donor in good health. The sample was T cells isolated from PBMCs.

The nucleotides are TGTGCCAGCAGTTCGGAGTCCGGGACAGGGAGCGGCTACACCTTC. This translates into CASSSESGTGSGYTF. The chain employs TRBV6-1 and TRBJ1-2, and 9 junction bases match TRBD1. CDR1 and CDR2, looked up from the germline V gene, are MNHNS and SASEGT. Spanning cysteine to phenylalanine, the CDR3 consists of 15 amino acids. Just the 45-base CDR3 DNA is kept, in frame starting at base 1. From V the trimming removes 5 bases and from J it removes 8 bases, while the gene matches leave 12 bases of the junction unaccounted for.